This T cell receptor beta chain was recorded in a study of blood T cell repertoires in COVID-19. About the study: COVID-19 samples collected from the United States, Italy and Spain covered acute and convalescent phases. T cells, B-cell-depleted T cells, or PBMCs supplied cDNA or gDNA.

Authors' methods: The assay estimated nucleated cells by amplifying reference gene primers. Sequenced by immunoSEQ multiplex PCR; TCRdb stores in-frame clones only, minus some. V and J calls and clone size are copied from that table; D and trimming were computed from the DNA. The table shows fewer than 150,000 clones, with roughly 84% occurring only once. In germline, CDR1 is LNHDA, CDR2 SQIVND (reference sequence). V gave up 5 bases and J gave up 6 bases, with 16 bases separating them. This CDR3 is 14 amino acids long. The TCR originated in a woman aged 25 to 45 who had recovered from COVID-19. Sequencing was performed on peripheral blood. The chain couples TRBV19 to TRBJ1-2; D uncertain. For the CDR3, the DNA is TGTGCCAGTAGTCTGGCTGAGGGTGGCAATGGCTACACCTTC. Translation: CASSLAEGGNGYTF.